A single T cell receptor (beta chain) is shown here with its context. No antigen is known for it. Germline loops: CDR1 SGDLS, CDR2 YYNGEE. The CDR3 runs to 15 residues. V lost 4 bases to trimming and J lost 0 bases, with 11 bases between them. Generated by immunoSEQ multiplex PCR, the TCRdb table keeps only in-frame clones and is missing some. The sample lists around 30,000 clones; roughly 78% were seen once. The data were obtained in a study of T cells in localized non-small cell lung cancer. Study-wide findings and caveats: Among the tissues sampled, uninvolved adjacent lung had the highest T cell clonality, above tumor.

This chain uses TRBV9 with TRBJ2-1, with unresolved D. The sample in question was peripheral blood, obtained before any cancer treatment. The TCR was taken from a male donor at least 60 years old with stage III squamous cell lung carcinoma. CDR3 nucleotide sequence: TGTGCCAGCAGCCTCCAGCCTAGCTCCTACAATGAGCAGTTCTTC. Translated, it gives CASSLQPSSYNEQFF.